This record covers a single TCR beta chain. Its antigen remains unknown. This record belongs to a study of stem cell transplantation in POMP-related autoinflammatory disease. Study summary: Defective thymoproteasomes were hypothesized to impair CD8+ T-cell positive selection. General study results and limits: Fewer unique TRB V-J gene pairings were identified in patients with PRAID.

The data were produced by immunoSEQ multiplex PCR, yet TCRdb's version contains in-frame clones alone and is incomplete. The sample gives tens of thousands of clones, approximately 90% of which show up once; about 0.7% is in the top ten. This TCR was recovered from a human patient with POMP-related autoinflammation and immune dysregulation (PRAID). Some T cells here may be from the graft donor. The specimen was CD4+ T cells from PBMCs, collected after stem cell transplantation.

The CDR3, as DNA: TGTGCCAGCAGCCAACAGGGGCGGCTGGCTAATGAAAAACTGTTTTTT. It yields the protein CASSQQGRLANEKLFF. V gene TRBV4-2 combines with J gene TRBJ1-4; TRBD1 is a possible D gene (6 bases). The germline V and J ends were trimmed by 2 bases and 3 bases, with 13 bases remaining between them. CDR1 is LGHNA, CDR2 YNFKEQ, per germline. The CDR3 runs to 16 residues.